The rows below give T cell receptor beta chains drawn from one sample of a study of early T cells in non-severe SARS-CoV-2 infection. TCRdb re-called the 5' RACE reads through MiXCR, storing one row per CDR3 protein. The sample has about 110,000 distinct CDR3 sequences, approximately 12% seen once. The sequenced material came from whole blood. The receptors were sampled from an adult who was a healthcare worker with PCR-confirmed SARS-CoV-2 infection or an uninfected control (not recorded which). The CDR3 runs from the conserved cysteine through the conserved F or W. D genes are given only for firm matches. Size is stated for part of the rows, as once, few or many counts, or as a class when the clone is expanded.

clone size: many; J gene: TRBJ1-6; D gene: .; V gene: TRBV30; CDR3 protein: CASRQTVYNSPLHF; CDR3 DNA: TGTGCCTCTCGACAGACAGTTTATAATTCACCCCTCCACTTT
clone size: few; J gene: TRBJ1-5; D gene: .; V gene: TRBV6-1; CDR3 protein: CANAQGQGQPQHF; CDR3 DNA: TGTGCCAACGCACAGGGCCAAGGTCAGCCCCAGCATTTT
clone size: .; J gene: TRBJ2-1; D gene: .; V gene: TRBV3-1; CDR3 protein: CASSPGLGGNEQFF; CDR3 DNA: TGTGCCAGCAGCCCCGGGCTAGGCGGAAATGAGCAGTTCTTC
clone size: .; J gene: TRBJ2-2; D gene: TRBD1; V gene: TRBV9; CDR3 protein: CASRGTGLNTGELFF; CDR3 DNA: TGTGCCAGCAGGGGGACAGGGCTGAACACCGGGGAGCTGTTTTTT
clone size: .; J gene: TRBJ1-4; D gene: .; V gene: TRBV29-1; CDR3 protein: CSVRVASNEKLFF; CDR3 DNA: TGCAGCGTTCGGGTTGCATCTAATGAAAAACTGTTTTTT
clone size: few; J gene: TRBJ1-5; D gene: TRBD1; V gene: TRBV12-3/TRBV12-4; CDR3 protein: CASSLGARQGGQPQHF; CDR3 DNA: TGTGCCAGCAGTTTAGGGGCCCGACAGGGGGGACAGCCCCAGCATTTT
clone size: few; J gene: TRBJ1-1; D gene: .; V gene: TRBV30; CDR3 protein: CAWFFPNTEAFF; CDR3 DNA: TGTGCCTGGTTTTTCCCGAACACTGAAGCTTTCTTT
clone size: few; J gene: TRBJ2-7; D gene: .; V gene: TRBV7-3; CDR3 protein: CASSQMRGAEQYF; CDR3 DNA: TGTGCCAGCAGCCAAATGAGGGGGGCCGAGCAGTACTTC
clone size: .; J gene: TRBJ2-7; D gene: .; V gene: TRBV2; CDR3 protein: CASSDQGIFYEQYF; CDR3 DNA: TGTGCCAGCAGTGATCAGGGGATATTCTACGAGCAGTACTTC
clone size: few; J gene: TRBJ2-2; D gene: TRBD2; V gene: TRBV4-1; CDR3 protein: CASSKAGAHTGELFF; CDR3 DNA: TGCGCCAGCAGCAAAGCGGGAGCCCACACCGGGGAGCTGTTTTTT
clone size: .; J gene: TRBJ2-1; D gene: .; V gene: TRBV12-2; CDR3 protein: CASRPRAQDHNEQFF; CDR3 DNA: TGTGCAAGTCGCCCTCGGGCACAGGATCACAATGAGCAGTTCTTC
clone size: .; J gene: TRBJ2-7; D gene: .; V gene: TRBV20-1; CDR3 protein: CSAIFGEQYF; CDR3 DNA: TGCAGTGCTATTTTCGGCGAGCAGTACTTC
clone size: many; J gene: TRBJ1-1; D gene: TRBD1; V gene: TRBV11-2; CDR3 protein: CASSPGGAVPEAFF; CDR3 DNA: TGTGCCAGCAGCCCAGGGGGCGCGGTCCCTGAAGCTTTCTTT
clone size: .; J gene: TRBJ2-3; D gene: TRBD2; V gene: TRBV20-1; CDR3 protein: CSARDSGLATDTQYF; CDR3 DNA: TGCAGTGCTAGAGATTCGGGACTAGCGACAGATACGCAGTATTTT
clone size: .; J gene: TRBJ2-6; D gene: TRBD1; V gene: TRBV20-1; CDR3 protein: CGTLTGPDSGANVLTF; CDR3 DNA: TGCGGCACATTGACAGGGCCCGACTCTGGGGCCAACGTCCTGACTTTC
clone size: .; J gene: TRBJ2-7; D gene: TRBD1; V gene: TRBV5-1; CDR3 protein: CASSLVGDSSYEQYF; CDR3 DNA: TGCGCCAGCAGCCTGGTAGGGGACAGTTCCTACGAGCAGTACTTC
clone size: .; J gene: TRBJ2-1; D gene: .; V gene: TRBV30; CDR3 protein: CAWSVGRVVANEQFF; CDR3 DNA: TGTGCCTGGAGTGTCGGGCGGGTAGTAGCCAATGAGCAGTTCTTC
clone size: .; J gene: TRBJ2-1; D gene: TRBD2; V gene: TRBV20-1; CDR3 protein: CGPASGGNEQFF; CDR3 DNA: TGCGGACCCGCTAGCGGGGGGAATGAGCAGTTCTTC
clone size: few; J gene: TRBJ1-5; D gene: .; V gene: TRBV2; CDR3 protein: CASRAGASIYNQPQHF; CDR3 DNA: TGTGCCAGCAGGGCAGGGGCTTCCATTTACAATCAGCCCCAGCATTTT
clone size: .; J gene: TRBJ2-5; D gene: .; V gene: TRBV29-1; CDR3 protein: CSVEGETQYF; CDR3 DNA: TGCAGCGTTGAAGGGGAGACCCAGTACTTC
clone size: .; J gene: TRBJ2-7; D gene: .; V gene: TRBV4-1; CDR3 protein: CASSQDGQGYEQYF; CDR3 DNA: TGCGCCAGCAGCCAAGATGGGCAGGGGTACGAGCAGTACTTC
clone size: many; J gene: TRBJ2-2; D gene: .; V gene: TRBV7-9; CDR3 protein: CASSVNLRGGPGELFF; CDR3 DNA: TGTGCCAGCAGCGTAAACCTCAGGGGCGGTCCCGGGGAGCTGTTTTTT
clone size: few; J gene: TRBJ2-7; D gene: TRBD2; V gene: TRBV7-9; CDR3 protein: CASSPIEKTSDYEQYF; CDR3 DNA: TGTGCCAGCAGCCCAATCGAAAAGACTAGCGACTACGAGCAGTACTTC
clone size: few; J gene: TRBJ2-7; D gene: .; V gene: TRBV21-1; CDR3 protein: CASPKRDKGHEQYF; CDR3 DNA: TGTGCCAGCCCGAAAAGGGACAAAGGGCACGAGCAGTACTTC
clone size: many; J gene: TRBJ1-6; D gene: .; V gene: TRBV24-1; CDR3 protein: CATSDGQENSPLHF; CDR3 DNA: TGTGCCACCAGTGATGGGCAGGAAAATTCACCCCTCCACTTT
clone size: many; J gene: TRBJ2-1; D gene: TRBD2; V gene: TRBV28; CDR3 protein: CASSRGLAGEQFF; CDR3 DNA: TGTGCCAGCAGCCGCGGACTAGCGGGTGAGCAGTTCTTC
clone size: many; J gene: TRBJ2-1; D gene: TRBD2; V gene: TRBV20-1; CDR3 protein: CSAISGTSGYEQFF; CDR3 DNA: TGCAGTGCAATATCCGGGACTAGTGGCTATGAGCAGTTCTTC
clone size: many; J gene: TRBJ2-1; D gene: TRBD2; V gene: TRBV12-3/TRBV12-4; CDR3 protein: CASSQAGHEQFF; CDR3 DNA: TGTGCCAGCAGCCAAGCGGGACATGAGCAGTTCTTC